A selection of T cell receptor beta chains follows, all from one sample in a study of T cells after yellow fever vaccination. TCRdb re-derived calls from the 5' RACE reads in MiXCR, one entry per CDR3 protein. The table shows around 400,000 distinct CDR3 sequences, with under 14% occurring only once. The sample in question was PBMCs, obtained on the day of the first yellow fever vaccination. These receptors came from a man aged 18 to 29 who received the YFV17D yellow fever vaccine. The CDR3 runs from the conserved cysteine through the conserved F or W. The order of the fields is V gene, D gene, clone size, J gene, CDR3 DNA, CDR3 protein. D genes are given only for firm matches. Expanded clones are given a class, and other clones once, few, many or no size at all.

TRBV3-1	NA	NA	TRBJ1-6	TGTGCCAGCAGCCAAGGGGCGGGATTTTCACCCCTCCACTTT	CASSQGAGFSPLHF
TRBV6-5	NA	NA	TRBJ1-5	TGTGCCAGCAGTTATGACGGAGGAAATCAGCCCCAGCATTTT	CASSYDGGNQPQHF
TRBV7-2	NA	few	TRBJ2-3	TGTGCCAGCAGCTATCAGGGTGCTTTGGCGCAGTATTTT	CASSYQGALAQYF
TRBV5-1	NA	few	TRBJ1-6	TGCGCCAGCAGCTTGTGGTCCCGGACTTCACCCCTCCACTTT	CASSLWSRTSPLHF
TRBV6-1	NA	NA	TRBJ2-1	TGTGCCAGCAATGAGGGGACGCTCCCCAAGAAGCAGTTCTTC	CASNEGTLPKKQFF
TRBV6-5	NA	few	TRBJ1-6	TGTGCCAGCAGTTACTCGGGGAATTCACCCCTCCACTTT	CASSYSGNSPLHF
TRBV6-6	NA	NA	TRBJ2-2	TGTGCCAGCACTACAGGGACAACCGGGGAGCTGTTTTTT	CASTTGTTGELFF
TRBV4-1	NA	few	TRBJ1-5	TGCGCCAGCAGCCAAGACGGGTTTCAGCCCCAGCATTTT	CASSQDGFQPQHF
TRBV6-2/TRBV6-3	NA	NA	TRBJ2-3	TGTGCCAGCATTACTCCCGGAACAGATACGCAGTATTTT	CASITPGTDTQYF
TRBV27	TRBD1	many	TRBJ1-5	TGTGCCAGCAGTTTATCAGGGACAGGGATTCAGCCCCAGCATTTT	CASSLSGTGIQPQHF
TRBV27	NA	NA	TRBJ2-2	TGTGCCAGCAGTTTAGCCCGGGCCCCCCGCGGCGGGGAGCTGTTTTTT	CASSLARAPRGGELFF
TRBV7-8	NA	few	TRBJ2-2	TGTGCCAGCAGCTTAGCACCGGGGACCGGGGAGCTGTTTTTT	CASSLAPGTGELFF
TRBV20-1	TRBD2	NA	TRBJ2-3	TGCAGTGCTAGGGGGGGACTAGCGGGGTCAGATACGCAGTATTTT	CSARGGLAGSDTQYF
TRBV20-1	NA	few	TRBJ2-1	TGCAGTGCCCCCGCCGGGGCGCATAATGAGCAGTTCTTC	CSAPAGAHNEQFF
TRBV28	NA	NA	TRBJ2-3	TGTGCCAGCAAGGAGACAGGCACAGATACGCAGTATTTT	CASKETGTDTQYF
TRBV28	TRBD1	few	TRBJ2-1	TGTGCCAGCAGTCCTTGGGGGACAGGTGAGATGAATGAGCAGTTCTTC	CASSPWGTGEMNEQFF
TRBV20-1	NA	NA	TRBJ2-7	TGCAGTGCTAGAGTCGTAACCGAGCAGTACTTC	CSARVVTEQYF
TRBV7-8	NA	once	TRBJ1-6	TGTGCCAGCAGCTTAGACCGGGGCGGGGCCAAAGCTTCACCCCTCCACTTT	CASSLDRGGAKASPLHF
TRBV5-1	TRBD1	few	TRBJ1-2	TGCGCCAGCAGCTTGACCGGACAGGGTAATGGCTACACCTTC	CASSLTGQGNGYTF
TRBV27	NA	few	TRBJ1-6	TGTGCCAGCTCCACCACAGGGCGGTATAATTCACCCCTCCACTTT	CASSTTGRYNSPLHF
TRBV20-1	NA	NA	TRBJ2-7	TGCAGTGCTAGCGTACCAAAGGGGGGTTCCTACGAGCAGTACTTC	CSASVPKGGSYEQYF
TRBV4-3	NA	NA	TRBJ2-5	TGCGCCAGCAGCCAATGGGTGGGCTTGTACCAAGAGACCCAGTACTTC	CASSQWVGLYQETQYF
TRBV12-3/TRBV12-4	TRBD1	few	TRBJ2-7	TGTGCCAGCAGCCGGGGACAGGAGGCCTACGAGCAGTACTTC	CASSRGQEAYEQYF
TRBV12-3/TRBV12-4	NA	few	TRBJ1-6	TGTGCCAGCAGTTTTTTGGTCTACCAGAGCTCCTATAATTCACCCCTCCACTTT	CASSFLVYQSSYNSPLHF
TRBV7-3	NA	few	TRBJ1-5	TGTGCCAGCAGCTTAACGTTAGCAAGCCACCAGCATTTT	CASSLTLASHQHF
TRBV6-5	TRBD1	NA	TRBJ2-7	TGTGCCAGCAGTTCTCACAGGGGGAATTACGAGCAGTACTTC	CASSSHRGNYEQYF
TRBV4-3	NA	NA	TRBJ2-3	TGCGCCAGCAGCCAAGAGGAAGTTTATAGTGCAGATACGCAGTATTTT	CASSQEEVYSADTQYF
TRBV18	NA	NA	TRBJ2-1	TGTGCCAGCTCACCCTTGGAGGAGCGGACCCACAATGAGCAGTTCTTC	CASSPLEERTHNEQFF
TRBV20-1	NA	few	TRBJ1-1	TGCAGTGCACTCCACTGGAACACTGAAGCTTTCTTT	CSALHWNTEAFF
TRBV20-1	TRBD2	NA	TRBJ2-7	TGCAGTGCTAGGCGGGGGGGGCCCTCCTACGAGCAGTACTTC	CSARRGGPSYEQYF